This is a list of T cell receptor beta chains from one sample in a study of blood T cell repertoires in COVID-19. Sequencing used immunoSEQ multiplex PCR; TCRdb keeps in-frame clones, though not all of them. The sample has roughly 120,000 clones; 72% are singletons. Sample: peripheral blood. These receptors were taken from a woman aged 55-69 years with acute or convalescent COVID-19. Each CDR3 is given with its conserved first and last residue. Fields, in order: CDR3 protein, CDR3 DNA, D gene, clone size, V gene, J gene. A D gene is named only where the DNA matches it firmly. Clone size, where shown, is once, few, many, or a class for clones that have expanded.

cdr3_aa: CASSPLLAGVRETQYF
cdr3_nt: TGTGCCAGCAGCCCTTTACTAGCGGGGGTCAGGGAGACCCAGTACTTC
d_call: TRBD2
clone_size: .
v_call: TRBV3-1/TRBV3-2
j_call: TRBJ2-5

cdr3_aa: CASSSTGTSGYNEQFF
cdr3_nt: TGTGCCAGCAGCTCGACCGGGACTAGCGGTTACAATGAGCAGTTCTTC
d_call: TRBD2
clone_size: .
v_call: TRBV11-3
j_call: TRBJ2-1

cdr3_aa: CASVSSYEQYF
cdr3_nt: TGTGCCAGCGTTTCTAGCTACGAGCAGTACTTC
d_call: .
clone_size: .
v_call: TRBV7-9
j_call: TRBJ2-7

cdr3_aa: CASSLAHQAFF
cdr3_nt: TGTGCCAGCAGTTTAGCCCATCAAGCTTTCTTT
d_call: .
clone_size: once
v_call: TRBV12-3/TRBV12-4
j_call: TRBJ1-1

cdr3_aa: CASSSYSSYEQYF
cdr3_nt: TGTGCCAGCAGCTCTTACAGCTCCTACGAGCAGTACTTC
d_call: .
clone_size: once
v_call: TRBV5-5
j_call: TRBJ2-7

cdr3_aa: CASSSGLASSDTQYF
cdr3_nt: TGTGCCAGCAGCTCGGGACTAGCGTCCTCAGATACGCAGTATTTT
d_call: TRBD2
clone_size: few
v_call: TRBV11-2
j_call: TRBJ2-3

cdr3_aa: CASSTGQEITSGNTIYF
cdr3_nt: TGCGCCAGCAGCACCGGACAGGAAATCACCTCTGGAAACACCATATATTTT
d_call: TRBD1
clone_size: .
v_call: TRBV5-1
j_call: TRBJ1-3

cdr3_aa: CAWSRRKNTEAFF
cdr3_nt: TGTGCCTGGAGTCGGAGGAAGAACACTGAAGCTTTCTTT
d_call: .
clone_size: .
v_call: TRBV30
j_call: TRBJ1-1

cdr3_aa: CAIREGTGDVNTEAFF
cdr3_nt: TGTGCCATCAGAGAAGGGACAGGGGATGTGAACACTGAAGCTTTCTTT
d_call: TRBD1
clone_size: .
v_call: TRBV10-3
j_call: TRBJ1-1

cdr3_aa: CASSLAGLEANYGYTF
cdr3_nt: TGCGCCAGCAGCTTGGCAGGGCTTGAGGCGAACTATGGCTACACCTTC
d_call: .
clone_size: .
v_call: TRBV5-1
j_call: TRBJ1-2

cdr3_aa: CASSPGTGNTEAFF
cdr3_nt: TGCGCCAGCAGCCCGGGGACAGGGAACACTGAAGCTTTCTTT
d_call: TRBD1
clone_size: .
v_call: TRBV5-1
j_call: TRBJ1-1

cdr3_aa: CASSLEDRGPTNTGELFF
cdr3_nt: TGCGCCAGCAGCTTGGAGGACAGGGGACCTACGAACACCGGGGAGCTGTTTTTT
d_call: TRBD1
clone_size: .
v_call: TRBV5-1
j_call: TRBJ2-2

cdr3_aa: CASSWVEGYGYTF
cdr3_nt: TGTGCCAGCAGCTGGGTCGAGGGCTATGGCTACACCTTC
d_call: .
clone_size: .
v_call: TRBV11-2
j_call: TRBJ1-2

cdr3_aa: CASGPGTGVRETQYF
cdr3_nt: TGCGCCAGCGGTCCAGGGACAGGGGTGCGAGAGACCCAGTACTTC
d_call: TRBD1
clone_size: once
v_call: TRBV5-1
j_call: TRBJ2-5

cdr3_aa: CASSGPGGQPQHF
cdr3_nt: TGTGCCAGCAGTGGGCCAGGGGGGCAGCCCCAGCATTTT
d_call: TRBD1
clone_size: few
v_call: TRBV2
j_call: TRBJ1-5

cdr3_aa: CASRTGSADTQYF
cdr3_nt: TGCGCCAGTCGGACAGGGTCAGCAGATACGCAGTATTTT
d_call: TRBD1
clone_size: .
v_call: TRBV5-1
j_call: TRBJ2-3